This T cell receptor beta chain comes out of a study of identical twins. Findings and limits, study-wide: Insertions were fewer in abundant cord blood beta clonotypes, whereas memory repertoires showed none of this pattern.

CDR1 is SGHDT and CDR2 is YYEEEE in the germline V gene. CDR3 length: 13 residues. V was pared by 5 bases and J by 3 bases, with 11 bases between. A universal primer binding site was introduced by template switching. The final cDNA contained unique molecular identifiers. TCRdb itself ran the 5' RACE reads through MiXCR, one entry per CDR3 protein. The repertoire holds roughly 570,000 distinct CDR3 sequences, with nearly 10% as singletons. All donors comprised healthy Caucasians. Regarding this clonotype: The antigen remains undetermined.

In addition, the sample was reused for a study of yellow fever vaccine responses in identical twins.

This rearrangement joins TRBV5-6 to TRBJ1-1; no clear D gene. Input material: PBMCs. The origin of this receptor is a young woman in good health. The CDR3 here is CASSSNIDTEAFF. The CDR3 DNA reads TGTGCCAGCAGTTCTAACATTGACACTGAAGCTTTCTTT.